The 23 T cell receptor beta chains presented below share a single source sample, sequenced in a study of T cell repertoires in cytomegalovirus infection. TCRdb analysed the reads with MiXCR anew, one entry per CDR3 protein. The repertoire has a few hundred thousand distinct CDR3 sequences, roughly a third of them found once; the top ten carry under 20%. For these TCRs, the target antigens are not known. The sequencing here drew on cultured PBMCs, taken from culture after CMV antigen stimulation. The origin of the receptors is a human donor in good health (CMV status not recorded). Some clones in this sample may be carry-over from other donors' samples.

The V call is TRBV7-6, the J call TRBJ2-2; no clear D gene. The CDR3 spans 13 residues. Germline V gene sequence: CDR1 SGHVS, CDR2 FNYEAQ. V lost 4 bases and J lost 7, with 10 bases in between. The CDR3 region has the DNA TGTGCCAGCAGCTCATTGGTGGGCGGGGAGCTGTTTTTT. Protein sequence: CASSSLVGGELFF.

The chain employs TRBV7-2 and TRBJ2-1; TRBD1 matches at 7 bases. The trim removed 5 bases at V and 7 bases at J, leaving 14 bases unmatched. Germline V gene lookup returns CDR1 SGHTA and CDR2 FQGNSA. CDR3 length: 16 residues. CDR3 DNA: TGTGCCAGCAGCCCAGCCGAGACAGGGTTGAAGAATGAGCAGTTCTTC. This sequence encodes CASSPAETGLKNEQFF. Full variable domain (rest looked up from reference TRBV7-2 and TRBJ2-1): GAGVSQSPSNKVTEKGKDVELRCDPISGHTALYWYRQSLGQGLEFLIYFQGNSAPDKSGLPSDRFSAERTGGSVSTLTIQRTQQEDSAVYLCASSPAETGLKNEQFFGPGTRLTVL.

The V call is TRBV19, the J call TRBJ1-5, with D unclear. Per germline, CDR1 LNHDA and CDR2 SQIVND (reference sequence). The CDR3 covers 14 residues. The ends were cut back, 1 base at V and 1 base at J, with 5 bases in the middle. CDR3 loop: CASSIGPSNQPQHF. For the CDR3, the DNA is TGTGCCAGTAGTATAGGTCCCAGCAATCAGCCCCAGCATTTT. Full variable domain (rest looked up from reference TRBV19 and TRBJ1-5): DGGITQSPKYLFRKEGQNVTLSCEQNLNHDAMYWYRQDPGQGLRLIYYSQIVNDFQKGDIAEGYSVSREKKESFPLTVTSAQKNPTAFYLCASSIGPSNQPQHFGDGTRLSIL.

This clonotype was observed at least ten times. This chain uses TRBV7-6 with TRBJ2-7; 7 bases line up with TRBD1. CDR3 length: 16 residues. V dropped 5 bases and J dropped 3; count of bases not matched to a gene: 13. Looked up from germline, CDR1 is SGHVS and CDR2 is FNYEAQ. CDR3 sequence reads: CASSVTQGVPLYEQYF. CDR3 nucleotide sequence: TGTGCCAGCAGCGTAACTCAGGGGGTACCCCTCTACGAGCAGTACTTC.

V is TRBV6-2 or TRBV6-3 and J is TRBJ2-2; D gene uncertain. The CDR3 has 15 residues. In germline, CDR1 is MNHEY, CDR2 SVGEGT. V lost 0 bases and J 6 bases, leaving 11 bases between the germline ends. The CDR3 nucleotides read TGTGCCAGCAGTTACTCCCCCCGGGCGGCCGGGGAGCTGTTTTTT. Its translation: CASSYSPRAAGELFF.

The CDR3 region is CASSQAGGIDSPLHF. CDR3 nucleotides: TGCGCCAGCAGCCAGGCCGGGGGGATCGATTCACCCCTCCACTTT. The genes are TRBV4-1 and TRBJ1-6, with a possible D match to TRBD1 (5 bases). Germline assignment: CDR1 MGHRA and CDR2 YSYEKL. V shed 3 bases and J shed 8 bases, with 14 bases lying between them. This CDR3 is built from 15 residues.

The chain has TRBV11-3 and TRBJ2-1; TRBD2 agrees at 10 bases. This CDR3 is built from 14 residues. V lost 6 bases, J lost 12 bases, and 11 bases stayed unmatched. Germline V gene lookup returns CDR1 SGHNT and CDR2 YENEEA. CDR3 coding DNA: TGTGCCAGCAGGCAAACACTAGCGGGGTTGAGGCAGTTCTTC. This sequence encodes CASRQTLAGLRQFF.

This clonotype was observed a handful of times. The rearrangement links TRBV7-6 to TRBJ1-1; D gene unclear. Germline V gene sequence: CDR1 SGHVS, CDR2 FNYEAQ. Between the trimmed V and J ends, which lost 6 bases and 0 bases, there was a span of 8 bases. The CDR3 consists of 13 residues. The CDR3 is CASRRLMNTEAFF. CDR3 nucleotide sequence: TGTGCCAGCAGGCGGCTTATGAACACTGAAGCTTTCTTT.

This clonotype was detected a few times. The chain has TRBV5-1 and TRBJ2-2; D is unclear. V was trimmed by 4 bases and J by 1 base, leaving 5 bases between them. CDR1 is SGHRS and CDR2 is YFSETQ in the germline V gene. CDR3 length: 13 amino acids. The chain's CDR3 is CASSDMNTGELFF. The CDR3 coding sequence is TGCGCCAGCAGCGACATGAACACCGGGGAGCTGTTTTTT.

The rearrangement links TRBV7-8 to TRBJ2-6, with TRBD2 matching 13 bases. V shed 1 base and J 5 bases; nucleotides not matched to a gene: 5. Per the germline V gene, CDR1 is SGHVS and CDR2 is FQNEAQ. The CDR3 covers 18 residues. Here the CDR3 DNA reads TGTGCCAGCAGCTTAGGAGGGACTAGCGGGACATGGGCCAACGTCCTGACTTTC. This translates into CASSLGGTSGTWANVLTF. The variable domain in full, with the rest retrieved from reference TRBV7-8 and TRBJ2-6, is GAGVSQSPRYKVAKRGQDVALRCDPISGHVSLFWYQQALGQGPEFLTYFQNEAQLDKSGLPSDRFFAERPEGSVSTLKIQRTQQEDSAVYLCASSLGGTSGTWANVLTFGAGSRLTVL.

The sample holds a few counts of this clonotype. V usage is TRBV20-1 and J usage is TRBJ2-3; perhaps TRBD1 as D (5 bases). The CDR3 contains 15 residues. Deletions cut 4 bases from V and 0 bases from J, with 14 bases between. Germline V gene sequence: CDR1 DFQATT, CDR2 SNEGSKA (reference sequence). The CDR3 region is CSATSPQGSTDTQYF. DNA for the CDR3: TGCAGTGCTACCAGCCCCCAGGGTAGCACAGATACGCAGTATTTT.

This clonotype was found a few times. The chain employs TRBV12-5 and TRBJ1-6; D is ambiguous. This CDR3 has 14 amino acids. Trimming stripped 1 base from V and 10 bases from J, with 11 bases between. Germline CDR1 reads LGHNT; CDR2 reads FRNRAP. The CDR3 coding sequence is TGTGCTAGTGGTTTGGCCGAGGTGGTATCACCCCTCCACTTT. Protein product: CASGLAEVVSPLHF.

The chain joins TRBV6-2 or TRBV6-3 to TRBJ1-1, with 9 nucleotides matching TRBD1. V trimming: 6 bases; J trimming: 4 bases; junction bases outside the gene matches: 6. This CDR3 comprises 14 residues. Germline values: CDR1 MNHEY, CDR2 SVGEGT. CDR3 DNA: TGTGCCAGCAGCAAACAGGGGGCGGTCACTGAAGCTTTCTTT. It codes for CASSKQGAVTEAFF.

This clonotype was observed at least ten times. The CDR3 DNA sequence: TGTGCCAGCAGCCCAGGGCGGGGACTAGCGGGTGTCTCCTACGAGCAGTACGTC. Translation gives CASSPGRGLAGVSYEQYV. This rearrangement joins TRBV7-2 to TRBJ2-7; TRBD2 aligns across 12 bases. The germline CDR1 and CDR2 sequences are SGHTA and FQGNSA. With 5 bases clipped from V and 0 bases from J, the junction kept 11 bases outside the gene matches. The CDR3 sequence is 18 residues long.

A few counts support this clonotype. J is TRBJ2-7 and V is TRBV10-3, with 9 bases fitting TRBD1. This CDR3 is 15 amino acids long. Trimming removed 4 bases from V and 5 bases from J; junction bases left unmatched: 9. From germline, CDR1 is ENHRY and CDR2 SYGVKD. The CDR3 here is CAISAGRDRDHEQYF. The CDR3, as DNA: TGTGCCATCAGTGCGGGTAGGGACAGGGACCACGAGCAGTACTTC.

The CDR3: CATSDVRQYNEQFF. DNA of the CDR3: TGTGCCACCAGTGATGTAAGACAGTACAATGAGCAGTTCTTC. The V and J genes are TRBV24-1 and TRBJ2-1; D might be TRBD1 (5 bases). From germline, CDR1 is KGHDR and CDR2 SFDVKD. V lost 3 bases and J 4 bases, leaving 9 bases between the germline ends. The CDR3 contains 14 residues.

This clonotype was found a few times. The chain carries TRBV20-1 and TRBJ2-2, with D possibly matching TRBD1 (6 bases). This CDR3 region has 15 residues. V was cut by 5 bases and J by 1 base, with 14 bases left in between. The germline gives CDR1 DFQATT, CDR2 SNEGSKA (reference sequence). The CDR3 DNA is TGCAGTGCTCACAGGGCTGGCGGGAACACCGGGGAGCTGTTTTTT. It yields the protein CSAHRAGGNTGELFF.

The CDR3 reads CASSTGVYEQYF. The CDR3 region has the DNA TGTGCCAGCAGCACGGGGGTCTACGAGCAGTACTTC. The chain couples TRBV6-6 to TRBJ2-7; a weak D match, TRBD2 (6 bases). Trimming shortened V by 6 bases and J by 3 bases, and 9 bases separated the two germline ends. CDR3 size: 12 residues. Looked up from germline, CDR1 is MNHNY and CDR2 is SVGAGI (reference sequence).

The CDR3 loop reads CASRKMRESSYNEQFF. CDR3 nucleotide sequence: TGTGCCAGCAGAAAAATGCGGGAGAGCTCCTACAATGAGCAGTTCTTC. This chain connects TRBV7-2 to TRBJ2-1, with TRBD2 identical over 7 bases. CDR3 length equals 16 residues. Germline-derived CDR1 and CDR2 are SGHTA and FQGNSA. J was trimmed by 0 bases and V by 6 bases; bases with no gene match: 8.

The V call is TRBV6-2 or TRBV6-3, the J call TRBJ1-5; TRBD1 matches 10 bases. The germline V gene has CDR1 MNHEY and CDR2 SVGEGT. The V segment lost 2 bases and the J segment 9 bases; nucleotides outside the gene matches: 10. The CDR3 is made up of 16 amino acids. The DNA for the CDR3 is TGTGCCAGCAGTTACAGGGACAGGGGTACGTTTCGGCCCCAGCATTTT. Its protein is CASSYRDRGTFRPQHF.

This clonotype has ten or more counts. V and J are TRBV7-2 and TRBJ2-6, with unresolved D. The CDR3 loop spans 16 amino acids. Trimming cost V 5 bases and J 0 bases, with 11 bases left between them. Germline loops: CDR1 SGHTA, CDR2 FQGNSA. The CDR3 DNA reads TGTGCCAGCAGCCCTATGGGATACTCTGGGGCCAACGTCCTGACTTTC. Its translation is CASSPMGYSGANVLTF. The whole variable domain, filled in from reference TRBV7-2 and TRBJ2-6, reads GAGVSQSPSNKVTEKGKDVELRCDPISGHTALYWYRQSLGQGLEFLIYFQGNSAPDKSGLPSDRFSAERTGGSVSTLTIQRTQQEDSAVYLCASSPMGYSGANVLTFGAGSRLTVL.

DNA of the CDR3: TGCGCCAGCAGTCCGGGACAGGGGTTCTCTAGTCAGACTGAAGCTTTCTTT. This translates into CASSPGQGFSSQTEAFF. V usage is TRBV5-1 and J usage is TRBJ1-1; 10 bases line up with TRBD1. CDR3 length: 17 residues. Germline-derived CDR1 and CDR2 are SGHRS and YFSETQ. V was pared by 5 bases and J by 5 bases, with 15 bases of the junction left unmatched.

The chain links TRBV20-1 to TRBJ2-5; 7 bases map to TRBD1. There are 13 residues in the CDR3. V trimming: 6 bases; J trimming: 1 base; junction bases outside the gene matches: 5. Germline V gene data show CDR1 as DFQATT and CDR2 as SNEGSKA (reference sequence). As DNA, the CDR3 is TGCAGTGCGCATAGGGACAGCCAAGAGACCCAGTACTTC. Amino acid sequence: CSAHRDSQETQYF.